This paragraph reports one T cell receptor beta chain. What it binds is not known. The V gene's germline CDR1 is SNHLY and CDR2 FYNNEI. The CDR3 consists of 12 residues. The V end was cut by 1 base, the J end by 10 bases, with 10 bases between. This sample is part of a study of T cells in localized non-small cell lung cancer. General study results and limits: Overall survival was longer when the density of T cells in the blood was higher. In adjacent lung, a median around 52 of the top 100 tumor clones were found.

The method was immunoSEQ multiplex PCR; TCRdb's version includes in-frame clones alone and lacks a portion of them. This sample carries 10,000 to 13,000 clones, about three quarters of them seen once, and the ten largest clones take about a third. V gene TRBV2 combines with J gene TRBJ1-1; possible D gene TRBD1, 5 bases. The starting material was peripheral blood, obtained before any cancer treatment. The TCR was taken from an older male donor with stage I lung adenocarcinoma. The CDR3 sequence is CASSEGGFGAFF. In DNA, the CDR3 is TGTGCCAGCAGTGAAGGGGGGTTCGGAGCTTTCTTT.